This TCR beta chain is from a study of blood T cell repertoires in COVID-19. The method was immunoSEQ multiplex PCR; TCRdb's version includes in-frame clones alone and lacks a portion of them. This sample has approximately 190,000 clones, with around four fifths found just once. The trim removed 2 bases at V and 0 bases at J, leaving 5 bases unmatched. The CDR3 is 16 amino acids. CDR1 and CDR2 (germline): ENHRY, SYGVKD. There are a few counts of this clone. This sequence originates from a middle-aged woman with acute or convalescent COVID-19. The sequencing input was peripheral blood. This sequence joins TRBV10-3 and TRBJ1-1, with 8 bases matching TRBD1. The DNA of the CDR3 is TGTGCCATCAGTGAGCCCGGACAGGGAATGAACACTGAAGCTTTCTTT. Protein: CAISEPGQGMNTEAFF.